Presented here are 9 T cell receptor beta chains from one specimen sequenced in a study of PD-1 blockade in classical Hodgkin lymphoma. Time point indicated: cycle 4 day 1 (C4D1), after 5 to 7 weeks of nivolumab. Every patient experienced relapse after autologous stem cell transplantation, and brentuximab vedotin exposure varied. Data came from immunoSEQ multiplex PCR; TCRdb stores just in-frame clones and leaves some out. The sample holds several thousand clones, 86% seen once. Here the sequenced sample was peripheral blood mononuclear cells (PBMCs), taken before the fourth cycle of nivolumab. These receptors were collected from a human donor with classical Hodgkin lymphoma.

This chain connects TRBV21-1 to TRBJ1-2. TRBV21-1 corresponds to a pseudogene. The CDR3 contains 15 residues. The CDR3 loop is CASSHPTGKLYGYTF. CDR3 DNA: TGTGCCAGCAGCCATCCGACGGGGAAACTCTATGGCTACACCTTC.

V gene TRBV7-2 combines with J gene TRBJ1-6; D is uncertain. V was shortened by 1 base and J by 0 bases, with 13 bases between the two germline ends. In germline, CDR1 is SGHTA, CDR2 FQGNSA. This CDR3 has 18 amino acids. The CDR3 loop reads CASSLGNLGSSYNSPLHF. CDR3 sequence (DNA): TGTGCCAGCAGCTTAGGAAACCTGGGAAGCTCCTATAATTCACCCCTCCACTTT.

The V gene is TRBV5-1, the J gene TRBJ2-3; TRBD2 agrees at 7 bases. This CDR3 contains 16 residues. CDR1 and CDR2 (germline): SGHRS, YFSETQ. V gave up 4 bases and J gave up 1 base; unmatched junction bases: 9. CDR3 sequence reads: CASSLGPGGRTDTQYF. The CDR3 DNA reads TGCGCCAGCAGCCTGGGTCCGGGAGGCCGCACAGATACGCAGTATTTT.

The J gene is TRBJ1-2, the V gene TRBV5-6; D is undetermined. The CDR3 consists of 13 residues. Germline V gene lookup returns CDR1 SGHDT and CDR2 YYEEEE. Trimming took 0 bases from V and 2 from J, leaving 5 bases between them. The CDR3 protein is CASSLAGNYGYTF. The CDR3 DNA follows: TGTGCCAGCAGCTTGGCCGGGAACTATGGCTACACCTTC.

Sample share makes this clone medium-sized (0.01 to 0.1%). V gene TRBV11-1 combines with J gene TRBJ1-5; 8 nucleotides line up with TRBD1. The CDR3 covers 17 residues. J gave up 7 bases and V 5 bases, and 16 bases lay outside the gene matches. Per germline, CDR1 SGHAT and CDR2 FQDESV (reference sequence). The CDR3 protein is CASSPHSGQGGTQPQHF. The CDR3 coding sequence is TGTGCCAGCAGCCCCCATTCAGGACAGGGAGGTACGCAGCCCCAGCATTTT.

The count of this clone is one. The J gene is TRBJ2-3, the V gene TRBV9; D is possibly TRBD1 or TRBD2 (5 bases each). The CDR3 has 17 amino acids. Deletions cut 2 bases from V and 3 bases from J, with 19 bases between. Germline V gives CDR1 SGDLS, CDR2 YYNGEE. CDR3 sequence reads: CASSVPREGKGTDTQYF. DNA of the CDR3: TGTGCCAGCAGCGTCCCTCGGGAAGGGAAGGGGACAGATACGCAGTATTTT.

CDR3 sequence: CASSLQAGGSNEQFF. The CDR3 DNA is TGTGCCAGCAGCTTACAGGCAGGGGGCTCAAATGAGCAGTTCTTC. The V and J genes are TRBV11-2 and TRBJ2-1, with 8 bases lining up with TRBD1. V gave up 2 bases and J gave up 7 bases; unmatched junction bases: 7. The germline gives CDR1 SGHAT, CDR2 FQNNGV. The CDR3 runs to 15 residues. Based on the CDR3 plus reference TRBV11-2 and TRBJ2-1, the full variable domain is EAGVAQSPRYKIIEKRQSVAFWCNPISGHATLYWYQQILGQGPKLLIQFQNNGVVDDSQLPKDRFSAERLKGVDSTLKIQPAKLEDSAVYLCASSLQAGGSNEQFFGPGTRLTVL.

The V and J genes are TRBV6-1 and TRBJ1-1; TRBD1 is a possible D gene (6 bases). Germline CDR1 MNHNS, CDR2 SASEGT. Trimming removed 7 bases at V and 3 bases at J, with 12 bases between. The length of the CDR3 is 13 residues. This CDR3 reads CASKQGLDTEAFF. DNA for the CDR3: TGTGCCAGCAAACAGGGATTAGACACTGAAGCTTTCTTT.

V is TRBV5-1 and J is TRBJ1-1, with D perhaps matching TRBD1 (5 bases). Trimming cost V 6 bases and J 12 bases, with 24 bases left between them. The CDR3 has 14 amino acids. Germline V CDR1 and CDR2: SGHRS, YFSETQ. The CDR3 DNA sequence: TGCGCCAGCAAGGGGAGGGAGACGACCGGGAGGACTTTCTTT. This encodes CASKGRETTGRTFF. Full variable domain (outside the CDR3, taken from reference TRBV5-1 and TRBJ1-1): KAGVTQTPRYLIKTRGQQVTLSCSPISGHRSVSWYQQTPGQGLQFLFEYFSETQRNKGNFPGRFSGRQFSNSRSEMNVSTLELGDSALYLCASKGRETTGRTFFGQGTRLTVV.